The rows below give T cell receptor beta chains drawn from one sample of a study of T cell changes during pregnancy in multiple sclerosis. Clones were sequenced by immunoSEQ multiplex PCR, and TCRdb holds only the in-frame ones, with some missing. This sample yields under 90,000 clones, of which 80% to 95% are seen a single time; about 4% belongs to the top ten. Source: peripheral blood, taken after pregnancy. These TCRs come from a female donor in good health, enrolled as a control in a pregnancy study. Both conserved end residues are part of each CDR3. Each record gives: CDR3 DNA, CDR3 protein, D gene, V gene, clone size, J gene. The D gene is left open where the match is weak. Not all rows give a size; the values are once, few, many and, for expanded clones, a class.

CDR3nt: TGTGCCAGCAGTTCAGGGCCGGGCCTCCCTGGCAATGAGCAGTTCTTC; CDR3aa: CASSSGPGLPGNEQFF; d_gene: -; v_gene: TRBV27; abundance: -; j_gene: TRBJ2-1
CDR3nt: TGTGCCAGCAGCTTGATTAGCGGGAGTTTCAGGAATGAGCAGTTCTTC; CDR3aa: CASSLISGSFRNEQFF; d_gene: TRBD2; v_gene: TRBV5-4; abundance: -; j_gene: TRBJ2-1
CDR3nt: TGTGCCAGCGCCCAGCTTGGACTAGCAGCTAGCACAGATACGCAGTATTTT; CDR3aa: CASAQLGLAASTDTQYF; d_gene: TRBD2; v_gene: TRBV25-1; abundance: -; j_gene: TRBJ2-3
CDR3nt: TGTGCCAGCAGCCAAGGGACTAGCGGGAGAATAGATGAGCAGTTCTTC; CDR3aa: CASSQGTSGRIDEQFF; d_gene: TRBD2; v_gene: TRBV7-9; abundance: -; j_gene: TRBJ2-1
CDR3nt: TGTGCCAGCAGCTTATGGGGGCGAGCTAACTATGGCTACACCTTC; CDR3aa: CASSLWGRANYGYTF; d_gene: -; v_gene: TRBV7-9; abundance: -; j_gene: TRBJ1-2
CDR3nt: TGTGCTAGCGTACCGGGGGGAGCGGTAGACGAGCAGTACTTC; CDR3aa: CASVPGGAVDEQYF; d_gene: TRBD2; v_gene: TRBV7-7; abundance: -; j_gene: TRBJ2-7
CDR3nt: TGTGCCAGCAGATCTACTGGGCTATACAATGAGCAGTTCTTC; CDR3aa: CASRSTGLYNEQFF; d_gene: -; v_gene: TRBV2; abundance: -; j_gene: TRBJ2-1
CDR3nt: TGTGCCAGCAGCTTTGGAGGCTCCTACAATGAGCAGTTCTTC; CDR3aa: CASSFGGSYNEQFF; d_gene: -; v_gene: TRBV11-3; abundance: -; j_gene: TRBJ2-1
CDR3nt: TGTGCCAGTAGTAACCCTACAGGGTTCAATGAGCAGTTCTTC; CDR3aa: CASSNPTGFNEQFF; d_gene: -; v_gene: TRBV19; abundance: -; j_gene: TRBJ2-1
CDR3nt: TGCGCCAGCAGCGTGACAGGGATGAACACTGAAGCTTTCTTT; CDR3aa: CASSVTGMNTEAFF; d_gene: TRBD1; v_gene: TRBV5-1; abundance: -; j_gene: TRBJ1-1
CDR3nt: TGTGCCAGCAGCCCCCCGGGGGGTACTAATGAAAAACTGTTTTTT; CDR3aa: CASSPPGGTNEKLFF; d_gene: -; v_gene: TRBV28; abundance: -; j_gene: TRBJ1-4
CDR3nt: TGCAGCGTTGAGCGGGGACGGGGGTTAGGCTATGGCTACACCTTC; CDR3aa: CSVERGRGLGYGYTF; d_gene: -; v_gene: TRBV29-1; abundance: -; j_gene: TRBJ1-2
CDR3nt: TGTGCCAGCAGCTTTTCGGGGTCAGGGGGCTACACCGGGGAGCTGTTTTTT; CDR3aa: CASSFSGSGGYTGELFF; d_gene: TRBD1; v_gene: TRBV27; abundance: -; j_gene: TRBJ2-2
CDR3nt: TGTGCCAGCATGGAGGGGGGGGTGAATGAGCAGTTCTTC; CDR3aa: CASMEGGVNEQFF; d_gene: -; v_gene: TRBV28; abundance: -; j_gene: TRBJ2-1
CDR3nt: TGCGCCAGCAGGTCCGGGACAATAGCTGAAGCTTTCTTT; CDR3aa: CASRSGTIAEAFF; d_gene: -; v_gene: TRBV5-1; abundance: -; j_gene: TRBJ1-1
CDR3nt: TGTGCCATCAGTGAGGCGGGGGGGCTTCTTCATGAGCAGTTCTTC; CDR3aa: CAISEAGGLLHEQFF; d_gene: TRBD2; v_gene: TRBV10-3; abundance: -; j_gene: TRBJ2-1
CDR3nt: TGTGCCAGCAGCGACTTGAACACTGAAGCTTTCTTT; CDR3aa: CASSDLNTEAFF; d_gene: -; v_gene: TRBV7-3; abundance: few; j_gene: TRBJ1-1
CDR3nt: TGTGCCAGCAGAATAGACAGGGGGCTGTTTAGCAATCAGCCCCAGCATTTT; CDR3aa: CASRIDRGLFSNQPQHF; d_gene: TRBD1; v_gene: TRBV28; abundance: -; j_gene: TRBJ1-5
CDR3nt: TGCGCCAGCAGCAAAGCCCAGGCCACCCTTAGCAATCAGCCCCAGCATTTT; CDR3aa: CASSKAQATLSNQPQHF; d_gene: -; v_gene: TRBV4-1; abundance: -; j_gene: TRBJ1-5
CDR3nt: TGTGCCAGCTCAGAACAGGGGACCAACACCGGGGAGCTGTTTTTT; CDR3aa: CASSEQGTNTGELFF; d_gene: TRBD1; v_gene: TRBV18; abundance: -; j_gene: TRBJ2-2
CDR3nt: TGCAGCGTTGATGATGAGCGGGAGCCCTATACGCAGTATTTT; CDR3aa: CSVDDEREPYTQYF; d_gene: TRBD2; v_gene: TRBV29-1; abundance: medium-sized; j_gene: TRBJ2-3
CDR3nt: TGCGCCAGCGGACTAGATAGAACCGGGGAGCTGTTTTTT; CDR3aa: CASGLDRTGELFF; d_gene: TRBD2; v_gene: TRBV4-1; abundance: -; j_gene: TRBJ2-2
CDR3nt: TGTGCCAGCAGCTTGACCAGGCTAGCGGGGGCAGAGACCCAGTACTTC; CDR3aa: CASSLTRLAGAETQYF; d_gene: TRBD2; v_gene: TRBV5-6; abundance: -; j_gene: TRBJ2-5
CDR3nt: TGCAGCGACCGCACGGGGGTATACAATGAGCAGTTCTTC; CDR3aa: CSDRTGVYNEQFF; d_gene: -; v_gene: TRBV29-1; abundance: -; j_gene: TRBJ2-1
CDR3nt: TGTGCCAGCAGCCGTCCGACCTCAAGCGGGGGTTACAATGAGCAGTTCTTC; CDR3aa: CASSRPTSSGGYNEQFF; d_gene: TRBD2; v_gene: TRBV7-8; abundance: -; j_gene: TRBJ2-1
CDR3nt: TGCAGCGTTGGGGGACAGGGGGCGGGATACGAGCAGTACTTC; CDR3aa: CSVGGQGAGYEQYF; d_gene: TRBD1; v_gene: TRBV29-1; abundance: -; j_gene: TRBJ2-7
CDR3nt: TGTGCCAGCAGTTTAGGGGGGTCTCAGCCCCAGCATTTT; CDR3aa: CASSLGGSQPQHF; d_gene: -; v_gene: TRBV27; abundance: -; j_gene: TRBJ1-5
CDR3nt: TGCGCCAGCAGCCAAGTACAGGGCTGGAGGTCACCCCTCCACTTT; CDR3aa: CASSQVQGWRSPLHF; d_gene: -; v_gene: TRBV4-1; abundance: few; j_gene: TRBJ1-6
CDR3nt: TGTGCCAGCAGCGCTAGACCAAGCACAGATACGCAGTATTTT; CDR3aa: CASSARPSTDTQYF; d_gene: -; v_gene: TRBV9; abundance: -; j_gene: TRBJ2-3
CDR3nt: TGTGCCAGCAGCTCCCTAGCGGGAAAACATCTCGAGCAGTACTTC; CDR3aa: CASSSLAGKHLEQYF; d_gene: TRBD2; v_gene: TRBV11-2; abundance: -; j_gene: TRBJ2-7
CDR3nt: TGTGCCAGCAGTTTAACGGGGGTGCATGGCTACACCTTC; CDR3aa: CASSLTGVHGYTF; d_gene: -; v_gene: TRBV28; abundance: -; j_gene: TRBJ1-2
CDR3nt: TGTGCCAGTAGTATCGTAACAGCCTACGAGCAGTACTTC; CDR3aa: CASSIVTAYEQYF; d_gene: -; v_gene: TRBV19; abundance: -; j_gene: TRBJ2-7
CDR3nt: TGTGCCAGCAGCCCTACAGGGGGGAACACCATATATTTT; CDR3aa: CASSPTGGNTIYF; d_gene: TRBD1; v_gene: TRBV7-8; abundance: -; j_gene: TRBJ1-3
CDR3nt: TGTGCCAGCAGCCTAGGGGGTAGCGGGACCGATGAGCAGTACTTC; CDR3aa: CASSLGGSGTDEQYF; d_gene: TRBD2; v_gene: TRBV9; abundance: -; j_gene: TRBJ2-7
CDR3nt: TGTGCCAGCAGGGGACACTACGAGCAGTACTTC; CDR3aa: CASRGHYEQYF; d_gene: -; v_gene: TRBV2; abundance: -; j_gene: TRBJ2-7
CDR3nt: TGCGCCAGCAGTCAAATGGGTGAGGTGGTCGGAAACACCATATATTTT; CDR3aa: CASSQMGEVVGNTIYF; d_gene: -; v_gene: TRBV5-1; abundance: -; j_gene: TRBJ1-3
CDR3nt: TGCGCCAGCAGCTTAACAGGTAGCTCCTACGAGCAGTACTTC; CDR3aa: CASSLTGSSYEQYF; d_gene: -; v_gene: TRBV5-1; abundance: -; j_gene: TRBJ2-7
CDR3nt: TGCGCCAGCAGCGCCGTGACAGGGAACACTGAAGCTTTCTTT; CDR3aa: CASSAVTGNTEAFF; d_gene: -; v_gene: TRBV5-1; abundance: -; j_gene: TRBJ1-1
CDR3nt: TGCAGCGTCCCCTTTACGACAGGGAACTATGGCTACACCTTC; CDR3aa: CSVPFTTGNYGYTF; d_gene: TRBD1; v_gene: TRBV29-1; abundance: once; j_gene: TRBJ1-2
CDR3nt: TGTGCCAGCAGCGGAAGGACAGGGGCGATGAATCAGCCCCAGCATTTT; CDR3aa: CASSGRTGAMNQPQHF; d_gene: TRBD1; v_gene: TRBV5-6; abundance: -; j_gene: TRBJ1-5
CDR3nt: TGTGCCTGGATGACGACAGGGGTAGGAAACACCATATATTTT; CDR3aa: CAWMTTGVGNTIYF; d_gene: TRBD1; v_gene: TRBV30; abundance: -; j_gene: TRBJ1-3
CDR3nt: TGTGCCAGCAGTGGGAGGGGAAGTAGGAGCAATCAGCCCCAGCATTTT; CDR3aa: CASSGRGSRSNQPQHF; d_gene: -; v_gene: TRBV2; abundance: -; j_gene: TRBJ1-5
CDR3nt: TGTGCCAGCAGCCCCTGGGGAGCGGGGGATTACAATGAGCAGTTCTTC; CDR3aa: CASSPWGAGDYNEQFF; d_gene: TRBD2; v_gene: TRBV7-7; abundance: -; j_gene: TRBJ2-1